These 12 T cell receptor beta chains share one sample of origin, sequenced in a study of blood T cell repertoires in COVID-19 (dated by TCRdb to 2018 to 2021). The library was built by means of the immunoSEQ multiplex PCR assay. Imported from immuneACCESS, the table was reduced by TCRdb to in-frame sequences with V and J called. These copies leave out some clones; in studies compared against another copy, an unresolved V gene accounts for under half, and the cause of the remainder is not known. Across this sample there are roughly 100,000 clones, with roughly 80% seen only once. Clones ranked in the top ten supply approximately 10% of the sample. Sequencing was done on a sample of peripheral blood. These receptors originate from a woman aged 70-85 years with acute or convalescent COVID-19.

The rearrangement links TRBV6-2 or TRBV6-3 to TRBJ1-5; D call uncertain. CDR3 length equals 14 residues. Trimming pared 0 bases from V and 6 bases from J, leaving 9 bases between. The germline V gene encodes CDR1 MNHEY and CDR2 SVGEGT. CDR3: CASSYSIGVQPQHF. Here the CDR3 DNA reads TGTGCCAGCAGTTACTCCATCGGAGTTCAGCCCCAGCATTTT.

DNA for the CDR3: TGTGCCAGCAGTGGGACTAGGTCCTACAATGAGCAGTTCTTC. Protein product: CASSGTRSYNEQFF. This rearrangement joins TRBV2 to TRBJ2-1, with TRBD2 identical over 7 bases. The V segment lost 4 bases and the J segment 1 base; nucleotides outside the gene matches: 1. Germline loops: CDR1 SNHLY, CDR2 FYNNEI. The CDR3 is 14 residues long.

This rearrangement joins TRBV5-1 to TRBJ2-5; weak D call: TRBD1 (5 bases). The CDR3 is 14 residues long. CDR1 is SGHRS and CDR2 is YFSETQ in the germline V gene. Trimming took 2 bases from V and 1 from J, leaving 9 bases between them. Written as DNA, the CDR3 is TGCGCCAGCAGCTTCTGGGGCATCCAAGAGACCCAGTACTTC. It yields the protein CASSFWGIQETQYF.

The chain joins TRBV18 to TRBJ2-7; 13 bases are shared with TRBD2. Germline lookup yields CDR1 KGHSH and CDR2 LQKENI. Unmatched junction bases numbered 1, after V lost 2 bases and J lost 3 bases. This CDR3 region has 15 residues. The CDR3 region is CASSPGTSGDYEQYF. CDR3 nucleotide sequence: TGTGCCAGCTCACCAGGGACTAGCGGGGACTACGAGCAGTACTTC.

This chain joins TRBV9 and TRBJ2-5; 7 positions agree with TRBD2. Trimming at V came to 4 bases and at J to 2 bases, leaving 5 bases not matched to a gene. The germline V gene encodes CDR1 SGDLS and CDR2 YYNGEE. This CDR3 comprises 14 residues. CDR3 in amino acids: CASSRTRGQETQYF. In DNA, the CDR3 is TGTGCCAGCAGCCGGACTAGAGGGCAAGAGACCCAGTACTTC.

This clone was counted once. V gene TRBV4-1 combines with J gene TRBJ2-1, with 8 bases aligning to TRBD1. Germline V gene lookup returns CDR1 MGHRA and CDR2 YSYEKL. The CDR3 sequence is 15 residues long. V gave up 5 bases and J gave up 2 bases; unmatched junction bases: 5. The CDR3 here is CASSEGQGPYNEQFF. The CDR3 nucleotides are TGCGCCAGCAGCGAAGGACAGGGACCCTACAATGAGCAGTTCTTC.

The rearrangement links TRBV18 to TRBJ1-4, with 7 bases identical to TRBD1. Germline loops: CDR1 KGHSH, CDR2 LQKENI. V lost 3 bases and J lost 12; bases outside the gene matches: 7. The CDR3 is made up of 13 amino acids. The CDR3 loop is CASSPQGQLELFF. The DNA of the CDR3 is TGTGCCAGCTCACCGCAGGGACAGCTCGAACTGTTTTTT.

This clone came up once. This chain joins TRBV6-5 and TRBJ2-7; 7 positions agree with TRBD2. The CDR3 sequence is 16 residues long. Losses at the gene ends were 2 bases for V and 3 bases for J; bases not matched to a gene: 10. CDR1 is MNHEY, CDR2 SVGAGI, per germline. The DNA for the CDR3 is TGTGCCAGCAGTTACCCCCCAGGACTAGTTGGCTACGAGCAGTACTTC. Translated, it gives CASSYPPGLVGYEQYF.

This clone was seen more than once but under ten times. The chain joins TRBV7-9 to TRBJ1-1; D is unclear. The ends were cut back, 0 bases at V and 6 bases at J, with 14 bases in the middle. The CDR3 loop spans 15 amino acids. Per germline, CDR1 SEHNR and CDR2 FQNEAQ (reference sequence). CDR3 coding DNA: TGTGCCAGCAGCTTAGCCGGGTTCGGGGTCCCTGAAGCTTTCTTT. The encoded protein is CASSLAGFGVPEAFF.

Only one count was recorded for this clone. This chain uses TRBV28 with TRBJ2-3; TRBD2 aligns across 7 bases. Germline V gene sequence: CDR1 MDHEN, CDR2 SYDVKM. The CDR3 totals 16 residues. Losses at the gene ends were 6 bases for V and 6 bases for J; bases not matched to a gene: 15. This chain's CDR3 is CASRGYLAGVSDTQYF. CDR3 DNA: TGTGCCAGCAGAGGTTATTTGGCGGGAGTTTCGGATACGCAGTATTTT. Supplemented by reference TRBV28 and TRBJ2-3, the full variable domain reads DVKVTQSSRYLVKRTGEKVFLECVQDMDHENMFWYRQDPGLGLRLIYFSYDVKMKEKGDIPEGYSVSREKKERFSLILESASTNQTSMYLCASRGYLAGVSDTQYFGPGTRLTVL.

The chain couples TRBV7-9 to TRBJ1-4; D is ambiguous. Trimming cost V 2 bases and J 5 bases, with 6 bases left between them. Germline CDR1 is SEHNR and CDR2 is FQNEAQ (reference sequence). The CDR3 runs 13 residues. This chain's CDR3 is CASSLSQNEKLFF. The CDR3 nucleotides are TGTGCCAGCAGCTTATCGCAGAATGAAAAACTGTTTTTT. Using reference TRBV7-9 and TRBJ1-4 for the parts outside the CDR3, the full variable domain is DTGVSQNPRHKITKRGQNVTFRCDPISEHNRLYWYRQTLGQGPEFLTYFQNEAQLEKSRLLSDRFSAERPKGSFSTLEIQRTEQGDSAMYLCASSLSQNEKLFFGSGTQLSVL.

This clone has only a few counts. The chain links TRBV27 to TRBJ2-2; possibly TRBD1 for D (6 bases). Trimming took off 2 bases at V and 5 bases at J, with 9 bases between the two ends. The CDR3 runs to 14 residues. Per germline, CDR1 MNHEY and CDR2 SMNVEV (reference sequence). The CDR3 nucleotides are TGTGCCAGCAGTTTAACAGGGATAACCGGGGAGCTGTTTTTT. The encoded protein is CASSLTGITGELFF.